What follows are 9 T cell receptor beta chains derived from one specimen sequenced in a study of T cells in localized non-small cell lung cancer. Generated by immunoSEQ multiplex PCR, the TCRdb table keeps only in-frame clones and is missing some. The profile shows 25,000 to 35,000 clones, nearly 90% of them singletons. Sequencing was performed on peripheral blood, taken before any cancer treatment. The receptors shown here come from a woman aged 35 to 70 with stage I lung adenocarcinoma.

This rearrangement joins TRBV25-1 to TRBJ1-5; perhaps TRBD1 as D (5 bases). CDR1 MGHDK and CDR2 SYGVNS come from the germline V gene. The CDR3 is 14 residues long. V was shortened by 4 bases and J by 3 bases, with 10 bases between the two germline ends. The CDR3 spells CASSGGTNNQPQHF. The CDR3 DNA sequence: TGTGCCAGCAGTGGGGGGACCAACAATCAGCCCCAGCATTTT.

This chain joins TRBV5-6 and TRBJ2-1; TRBD2 aligns across 10 bases. This CDR3 spans 15 amino acids. Germline loops: CDR1 SGHDT, CDR2 YYEEEE. Trimming at V came to 3 bases and at J to 1 base, leaving 1 base not matched to a gene. This CDR3 reads CASSWGLASYNEQFF. The CDR3 DNA is TGTGCCAGCAGCTGGGGACTAGCGTCCTACAATGAGCAGTTCTTC.

The rearrangement uses TRBV5-1 and TRBJ1-4; TRBD1 might be the D (5 bases). V lost 2 bases and J 3 bases, leaving 14 bases between the germline ends. The germline gives CDR1 SGHRS, CDR2 YFSETQ. This CDR3 has 16 amino acids. CDR3 DNA sequence: TGCGCCAGCAGCTTATCGGGGACGGGATCTAATGAAAAACTGTTTTTT. Translating gives CASSLSGTGSNEKLFF.

The rearrangement uses TRBV4-2 and TRBJ2-1; D not resolved. CDR3 size: 16 residues. Germline assignment: CDR1 LGHNA and CDR2 YNFKEQ. V was cut by 0 bases and J by 2 bases, with 11 bases left in between. The CDR3 here is CASSQDTPSAYNEQFF. The CDR3 DNA follows: TGTGCCAGCAGCCAAGATACCCCCTCAGCCTACAATGAGCAGTTCTTC.

The chain recombines TRBV6-6 with TRBJ1-2; TRBD1 matches 10 bases. V shed 4 bases, J shed 3 bases, and the junction held 5 bases outside the gene matches. The germline V gene has CDR1 MNHNY and CDR2 SVGAGI (reference sequence). The CDR3 contains 15 residues. The CDR3 here is CASSSVTGGDYGYTF. The CDR3 nucleotides read TGTGCCAGCAGTTCTGTGACAGGGGGCGACTATGGCTACACCTTC.

The chain is built from TRBV6-1 and TRBJ2-1; D is perhaps TRBD1 (6 bases). This CDR3 contains 14 residues. The V end was cut by 3 bases, the J end by 9 bases, with 15 bases between. Germline CDR1 reads MNHNS; CDR2 reads SASEGT. CDR3 sequence reads: CASSDLGGSTEQFF. In DNA, the CDR3 is TGTGCCAGCAGTGATTTAGGGGGAAGTACTGAGCAGTTCTTC.

The V gene is TRBV2, the J gene TRBJ2-7; 7 bases are a match to TRBD2. From germline, CDR1 is SNHLY and CDR2 FYNNEI. The CDR3 sequence is 16 residues long. V was pared by 6 bases and J by 1 base, with 12 bases of the junction left unmatched. The CDR3 sequence: CASSLQGAGLSYEQYF. The CDR3 region has the DNA TGTGCCAGCAGCCTACAAGGAGCGGGACTATCCTACGAGCAGTACTTC.

This rearrangement joins TRBV7-9 to TRBJ2-3; possibly TRBD1 or TRBD2 for D (5 bases each). This CDR3 has 14 amino acids. The ends were cut back, 4 bases at V and 6 bases at J, with 14 bases in the middle. Germline values: CDR1 SEHNR, CDR2 FQNEAQ (reference sequence). CDR3 in DNA: TGTGCCAGCAGCTCGGGGACCTATTGGGATACGCAGTATTTT. Its translation: CASSSGTYWDTQYF.

The chain recombines TRBV19 with TRBJ2-3; D perhaps matches TRBD2 (5 bases). Trimming removed 6 bases at V and 9 bases at J, with 10 bases between. Germline CDR1 LNHDA, CDR2 SQIVND (reference sequence). The CDR3 loop spans 11 amino acids. The CDR3 region is CASRGAVTQYF. The CDR3, as DNA: TGTGCCAGTAGAGGAGCGGTCACGCAGTATTTT. The full variable domain, its missing parts supplied by reference TRBV19 and TRBJ2-3, is DGGITQSPKYLFRKEGQNVTLSCEQNLNHDAMYWYRQDPGQGLRLIYYSQIVNDFQKGDIAEGYSVSREKKESFPLTVTSAQKNPTAFYLCASRGAVTQYFGPGTRLTVL.